This T cell receptor (beta chain) emerged from a study of cytomegalovirus exposure and HLA in healthy donors. Study results and caveats: A later examination showed that TCR association rates differed by HLA locus, with DRB1 most and HLA-C fewest.

Details on this clone: Antigen specificity is unknown. Other DNA sequences within the sample encode an identical CDR3.

Germline V lookup: CDR1 SGHNT, CDR2 YYREEE (reference sequence). Trimming pared 2 bases from V and 2 bases from J, leaving 7 bases between. This CDR3 has 14 amino acids. Both 60 Vbeta primers and 13 Jbeta primers went into the PCR. Some clones are missing from TCRdb's copy, which holds only in-frame ones; the method was immunoSEQ multiplex PCR. The top ten clones hold over 2.5% of a sample with some 150,000 clones, 64% of them seen once. The V and J genes are TRBV5-4 and TRBJ1-4; D is perhaps TRBD1 (6 bases). Sequences were obtained from PBMCs. This clonotype originated in a woman in her twenties or thirties in good health and CMV-seropositive. The CDR3 reads CASSFQGTNEKLFF. CDR3 sequence (DNA): TGTGCCAGCAGCTTCCAGGGGACTAATGAAAAACTGTTTTTT.